This TCR beta chain appears in the sequencing data of a study of T cells in Graves' hyperthyroidism and ophthalmopathy. The PBMCs had their origin in 10 ml of fresh peripheral blood. There were TCR beta CDR3 regions amplified from RNA transcripts. With the HTBI primer set, the TCR CDR3 went through a first round of RT-PCR. TCRdb itself ran the multiplex PCR reads through MiXCR, one entry per CDR3 protein. The repertoire holds about 210,000 distinct CDR3 sequences, with 15% to 20% as singletons. V lost 4 bases and J 0 bases, leaving 11 bases between the germline ends. This CDR3 is 14 amino acids long. CDR1 is SGDLS and CDR2 is YYNGEE in the germline V gene. This clonotype was seen a handful of times.

Sequenced input: blood. This clonotype was obtained from a man over 45 with Graves' hyperthyroidism. V usage is TRBV9 and J usage is TRBJ2-7; the D gene is possibly TRBD2 (6 bases). In nucleotides, the CDR3 is TGTGCCAGCAGCCGGGGAGGCCTCTCCTACGAGCAGTACTTC. Translated, it gives CASSRGGLSYEQYF.